Below are 18 T cell receptor beta chains sequenced from a single sample in a study of read filtering for tumor transcriptome and immune sequencing. Molecular barcoded adaptors covering alpha/delta and beta/gamma chains were used on approximately 400 ng RNA. One entry per CDR3 protein, called by TCRdb with MiXCR from the reads. The table has over 50,000 distinct CDR3 sequences, roughly 19% seen once. Sequenced: a population of CD138-negative cells sorted from bone marrow. These receptor sequences come from a donor at least 40 years old with multiple myeloma.

A note on this clonotype: A read error is possible here, since a much larger clone lies one base away. V and J are TRBV2 and TRBJ2-3, with 9 bases identical to TRBD2. The CDR3 totals 15 residues. Germline V gene lookup returns CDR1 SNHLY and CDR2 FYNNEI. The CDR3 region is CASSPPSGTTDTRYF. The CDR3 nucleotides read TGTGCCAGCAGTCCGCCTAGCGGGACGACAGATACGCGGTATTTT.

This clonotype appeared a few times. The chain links TRBV28 to TRBJ2-1; 12 nucleotides align to TRBD2. Looked up from germline, CDR1 is MDHEN and CDR2 is SYDVKM. The CDR3 spans 14 residues. Trimming removed 6 bases from V and 9 bases from J; junction bases left unmatched: 6. CDR3: CASRPTSGRFEQFF. The CDR3 nucleotides read TGTGCCAGCAGGCCCACTAGCGGGAGGTTTGAGCAGTTCTTC.

On this clonotype: This may arise from a read error, as a much more abundant clone is one base away. The gene calls are TRBV29-1 and TRBJ2-5; possible D gene TRBD1, 6 bases. This CDR3 has 12 residues. Germline lookup yields CDR1 SQVTM and CDR2 ANQGSEA. In nucleotides, the CDR3 is TGCAGCGTTGGGGGGCTTCAAGAGGCCCAGTACTTC. It yields the protein CSVGGLQEAQYF. Full variable domain (rest looked up from reference TRBV29-1 and TRBJ2-5): SAVISQKPSRDICQRGTSLTIQCQVDSQVTMMFWYRQQPGQSLTLIATANQGSEATYESGFVIDKFPISRPNLTFSTLTVSNMSPEDSSIYLCSVGGLQEAQYFGPGTRLLVL.

This clonotype was found many times. The chain couples TRBV3-1 to TRBJ2-2; D is unclear. Trimming cost V 0 bases and J 8 bases, with 4 bases left between them. CDR1 is LGHDT and CDR2 is YNNKEL in the germline V gene (reference sequence). This CDR3 comprises 12 residues. CDR3 DNA: TGTGCCAGCAGCCAAGACAGGGGGGAGCTGTTTTTT. Protein: CASSQDRGELFF.

About this clonotype itself: This clone may be a read error of a much larger clone one base away. The J gene is TRBJ2-3, the V gene TRBV2, with 10 bases that match TRBD1. The V gene's germline CDR1 is SNHLY and CDR2 FYNNEI. Germline trimming cut 6 bases from V and 0 bases from J; bases unmatched to any gene: 3. The CDR3 is made up of 15 amino acids. This CDR3 is CASRGQGVSTDTQYF. The CDR3 region has the DNA TGTGCCAGCAGAGGACAGGGGGTTAGCACAGATACGCAGTATTTT.

This clonotype was seen at least ten times. The chain employs TRBV6-5 and TRBJ2-7; weak D call: TRBD1 (7 bases). Trimming removed 6 bases from V and 2 bases from J, with 20 bases in between. Germline-derived CDR1 and CDR2 are MNHEY and SVGAGI. CDR3 size: 16 residues. CDR3 sequence: CASSPGAAGTAYEQYF. CDR3 DNA sequence: TGTGCCAGCAGCCCGGGAGCAGCAGGGACAGCCTACGAGCAGTACTTC.

This clonotype was detected only once. At one end the junction does not follow the germline gene, possibly because of a read error. CDR3 sequence: CGASSYEQYF. The CDR3 DNA sequence: TGCGGTGCTAGCTCCTACGAGCAGTACTTC. The chain has TRBV20-1 and TRBJ2-7; the D is unclear. The CDR3 is 10 amino acids. The germline V gene has CDR1 DFQATT and CDR2 SNEGSKA (reference sequence).

This clonotype came up many times. V gene TRBV12-3 or TRBV12-4 combines with J gene TRBJ1-1; D uncertain. The CDR3 spans 11 residues. Between the trimmed V and J ends, which lost 3 bases and 6 bases, there was a span of 5 bases. CDR3 coding DNA: TGTGCCAGCAGTTTGTGGTCTGAAGCTTTCTTT. Translated: CASSLWSEAFF.

Note on this clonotype: This may be a read error: a much more frequent sequence differs by one nucleotide. The gene calls are TRBV5-1 and TRBJ1-2, with 8 bases fitting TRBD1. The CDR3 runs 18 residues. V was pared by 4 bases and J by 3 bases, with 17 bases of the junction left unmatched. Germline V lookup: CDR1 SGHRS, CDR2 YFSETQ. In DNA form, the CDR3 reads TGCGCCAGCAGCGTCAACCGCCCGACAGGGGAAAGGGACTATGGCTACACCTTC. Residues: CASSVNRPTGERDYGYTF.

This clonotype was seen many times. The chain is built from TRBV9 and TRBJ2-2; 8 positions agree with TRBD2. J gave up 5 bases and V 1 base, and 7 bases lay outside the gene matches. The CDR3 runs 16 residues. Germline V gene data show CDR1 as SGDLS and CDR2 as YYNGEE. This chain's CDR3 is CASSVQSGGLTGELFF. The CDR3 DNA sequence: TGTGCCAGCAGCGTACAGAGCGGGGGCTTAACCGGGGAGCTGTTTTTT.

This clonotype was picked up many times. The rearrangement joins TRBV7-9 to TRBJ2-1; D gene ambiguous. CDR1 SEHNR and CDR2 FQNEAQ come from the germline V gene (reference sequence). Trimming removed 1 base from V and 0 bases from J, with 10 bases in between. The length of the CDR3 is 16 residues. The CDR3 spells CASSLGRPSSYNEQFF. In DNA form, the CDR3 reads TGTGCCAGCAGCTTAGGTCGGCCGAGCTCCTACAATGAGCAGTTCTTC. The variable domain in full, completed from reference TRBV7-9 and TRBJ2-1, reads DTGVSQNPRHKITKRGQNVTFRCDPISEHNRLYWYRQTLGQGPEFLTYFQNEAQLEKSRLLSDRFSAERPKGSFSTLEIQRTEQGDSAMYLCASSLGRPSSYNEQFFGPGTRLTVL.

This clonotype was seen at least ten times. The chain's CDR3 is CASSLDWADTQYF. The CDR3 DNA reads TGTGCCAGCAGCTTAGATTGGGCAGATACGCAGTATTTT. The chain has TRBV11-2 and TRBJ2-3, with no clear D. The CDR3 is 13 amino acids. Trimming removed 0 bases at V and 4 bases at J, with 5 bases between. Germline assignment: CDR1 SGHAT and CDR2 FQNNGV.

This clonotype was counted ten times or more. This chain connects TRBV6-1 to TRBJ2-5; unclear D gene. V lost 0 bases, J lost 3 bases, and 11 bases lay in between. Per germline, CDR1 MNHNS and CDR2 SASEGT. This CDR3 is built from 15 residues. The CDR3 loop reads CASSEALAREETQYF. The CDR3 region has the DNA TGTGCCAGCAGTGAAGCGCTGGCTAGAGAAGAGACCCAGTACTTC.

This clonotype was detected many times. The chain is built from TRBV18 and TRBJ2-6, with D perhaps TRBD1 or TRBD2 (5 bases each). Per germline, CDR1 KGHSH and CDR2 LQKENI. V was trimmed by 6 bases and J by 0 bases, leaving 6 bases between them. The CDR3 covers 14 residues. The CDR3 DNA sequence: TGTGCCAGCTCCGGGACCTCTGGGGCCAACGTCCTGACTTTC. This codes for CASSGTSGANVLTF. Based on the CDR3 plus reference TRBV18 and TRBJ2-6, the full variable domain is NAGVMQNPRHLVRRRGQEARLRCSPMKGHSHVYWYRQLPEEGLKFMVYLQKENIIDESGMPKERFSAEFPKEGPSILRIQQVVRGDSAAYFCASSGTSGANVLTFGAGSRLTVL.

This clonotype was counted many times. V usage is TRBV6-2 or TRBV6-3 and J usage is TRBJ2-1, with a tentative D call TRBD2 (6 bases). The CDR3 has 15 amino acids. In germline, CDR1 is MNHEY, CDR2 SVGEGT. Trimming removed 4 bases from V and 1 base from J, with 11 bases in between. DNA for the CDR3: TGTGCCAGCAGTTCAACGGGAGAGTCCTACAATGAGCAGTTCTTC. It is translated as CASSSTGESYNEQFF.

This clonotype was detected many times. This chain links TRBV28 with TRBJ1-5, with 7 bases fitting TRBD1. Unmatched junction bases numbered 26, after V lost 2 bases and J lost 7 bases. The germline gives CDR1 MDHEN, CDR2 SYDVKM. The CDR3 consists of 21 residues. CDR3 nucleotide sequence: TGTGCCAGCAGTTTAAAAGGACACAGGTTGCGGGTCAGGGGGATCCGACAGCCCCAGCATTTT. Translating gives CASSLKGHRLRVRGIRQPQHF.

This clonotype came up many times. The V gene is TRBV7-9, the J gene TRBJ2-6; 8 nucleotides match TRBD1. J was trimmed by 0 bases and V by 0 bases; bases with no gene match: 10. Germline V gene data show CDR1 as SEHNR and CDR2 as FQNEAQ (reference sequence). The CDR3 spans 20 residues. CDR3: CASSLALRDRTSSGANVLTF. The CDR3 DNA sequence: TGTGCCAGCAGCTTAGCCCTCCGGGACAGGACCAGCTCTGGGGCCAACGTCCTGACTTTC.

This clonotype occurred many times. The rearrangement uses TRBV7-3 and TRBJ2-1, with 9 positions matching TRBD2. This CDR3 has 16 amino acids. V dropped 0 bases and J dropped 7; count of bases not matched to a gene: 7. CDR1 and CDR2 from the germline V gene are SGHTA and FQGTGA. The CDR3 protein is CASSLTSGSQGNEQFF. Written as DNA, the CDR3 is TGTGCCAGCAGCTTAACTAGCGGGAGCCAGGGGAATGAGCAGTTCTTC.